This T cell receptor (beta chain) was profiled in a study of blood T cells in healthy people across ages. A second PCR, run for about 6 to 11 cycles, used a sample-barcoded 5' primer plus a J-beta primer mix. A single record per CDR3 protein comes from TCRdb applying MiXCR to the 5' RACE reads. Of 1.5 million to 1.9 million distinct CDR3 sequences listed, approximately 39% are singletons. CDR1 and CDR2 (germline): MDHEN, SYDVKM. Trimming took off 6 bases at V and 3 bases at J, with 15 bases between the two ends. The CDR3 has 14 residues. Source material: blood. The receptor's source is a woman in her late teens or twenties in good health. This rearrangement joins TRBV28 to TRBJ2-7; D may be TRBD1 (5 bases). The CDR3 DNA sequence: TGTGCCAGCAGATCTTGGCAGGGCAACTACGAGCAGTACTTC. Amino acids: CASRSWQGNYEQYF. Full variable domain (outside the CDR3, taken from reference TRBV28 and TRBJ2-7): DVKVTQSSRYLVKRTGEKVFLECVQDMDHENMFWYRQDPGLGLRLIYFSYDVKMKEKGDIPEGYSVSREKKERFSLILESASTNQTSMYLCASRSWQGNYEQYFGPGTRLTVT.